The clone carrying this T cell receptor beta chain was counted only a few times. Its antigen is undetermined. These data come from a study of T-cell reconstitution after alpha-beta-depleted transplantation in children. Study-wide findings and caveats: Newly generated T cells supplied most T-cell counts and diversity one year post-transplant. Surviving recipient T cells and thymic progenitors produced the high day-60 TCRbeta diversity seen in some patients. Expanded graft clones numbering several hundred reportedly gave rise to alpha-beta T cells about two months after transplant.

Unique molecular identifiers were built into the TCRbeta library. MiXCR was run by TCRdb on the PCR reads, yielding one entry per CDR3 protein. The profile shows 200,000 to 300,000 distinct CDR3 sequences, 20% to 30% of them singletons. The CDR3 consists of 14 residues. V was cut by 3 bases and J by 3 bases, with 12 bases left in between. The germline V gene encodes CDR1 PRHDT and CDR2 FYEKMQ (reference sequence). Sample: PBMCs, taken before TCRalphabeta/CD19-depleted stem cell transplant. This receptor was identified in a girl under 10 years old with Fanconi anemia, due to receive a stem cell transplant. J is TRBJ2-7 and V is TRBV13; the D gene is possibly TRBD1 (5 bases). For the CDR3, the DNA is TGTGCCAGCAGCTTCGGAGACAGAGACTACGAGCAGTACTTC. Its translation: CASSFGDRDYEQYF.